The rows below give T cell receptor beta chains drawn from one sample of a study of blood T cell repertoires in COVID-19. Sequencing used immunoSEQ multiplex PCR; TCRdb keeps in-frame clones, though not all of them. The sample consists of 350,000 to 400,000 clones, approximately 90% of them appearing once. The sequencing sample was made of PBMCs or T cells enriched from blood (not recorded which). Receptors were obtained from a middle-aged woman who had been exposed to COVID-19. Each CDR3 is given with its conserved first and last residue. Fields, in order: D gene, J gene, clone size, V gene, CDR3 DNA, CDR3 protein. D genes are given only for firm matches. A clone size is listed for some rows: how often the clone was seen (once, few, many), or a class if it is expanded.

D: TRBD1; J: TRBJ2-7; size: .; V: TRBV5-1; DNA: TGCGCCAGCAGCCCGGGAGGCTCGGGGACAGGGAGGACCTACGAGCAGTACTTC; CDR3: CASSPGGSGTGRTYEQYF
D: TRBD2; J: TRBJ2-2; size: .; V: TRBV24-1; DNA: TGTGCCACCAGTGACCCGGGACTAGCGCACACCGGGGAGCTGTTTTTT; CDR3: CATSDPGLAHTGELFF
D: .; J: TRBJ2-5; size: .; V: TRBV29-1; DNA: TGCAGCGTTGGGCGGGGAGGAGAGACCCAGTACTTC; CDR3: CSVGRGGETQYF
D: .; J: TRBJ2-5; size: .; V: TRBV5-6; DNA: TGTGCCAGCAGCTTTGGCCGGGACACTCAGTTCCAAGAGACCCAGTACTTC; CDR3: CASSFGRDTQFQETQYF
D: TRBD1; J: TRBJ2-3; size: .; V: TRBV14; DNA: TGTGCCAGCAGCCGCAGGGGGCCAGATACGCAGTATTTT; CDR3: CASSRRGPDTQYF
D: TRBD2; J: TRBJ2-1; size: once; V: TRBV5-4; DNA: TGTGCCAGCAGCTCGGGACTAGCGGACTACAATGAGCAGTTCTTC; CDR3: CASSSGLADYNEQFF
D: TRBD1; J: TRBJ1-6; size: .; V: TRBV19; DNA: TGTGCCAGTGGGACAGACGGTAATTCACCCCTCCACTTT; CDR3: CASGTDGNSPLHF
D: .; J: TRBJ1-1; size: .; V: TRBV6-5; DNA: TGTGCCAGCAGTATCGGAACAGGGACGAACACTGAAGCTTTCTTT; CDR3: CASSIGTGTNTEAFF
D: .; J: TRBJ1-1; size: .; V: TRBV18; DNA: TGTGCCAGCTCACTCGGCCAGGGAAACACTGAAGCTTTCTTT; CDR3: CASSLGQGNTEAFF
D: TRBD1; J: TRBJ2-7; size: .; V: TRBV3-1/TRBV3-2; DNA: TGTGCCAGCAGCCAGGGGACAGGGGCCTACGAGCAGTACTTC; CDR3: CASSQGTGAYEQYF
D: .; J: TRBJ1-2; size: .; V: TRBV2; DNA: TGTGCCAGCAGCCCCGACACGTACAAAGCTAACTATGGCTACACCTTC; CDR3: CASSPDTYKANYGYTF
D: TRBD2; J: TRBJ2-5; size: .; V: TRBV15; DNA: TGTGCCACCAGCAGAATTGGAACTAAGCGGGGGATGTCGGTAGAGACCCAGTACTTC; CDR3: CATSRIGTKRGMSVETQYF
D: TRBD1; J: TRBJ1-2; size: .; V: TRBV6-1; DNA: TGTGCCAGCAGTGGTCCCAGGGGGCCGAAGAACTATGGCTACACCTTC; CDR3: CASSGPRGPKNYGYTF
D: .; J: TRBJ1-2; size: .; V: TRBV25-1; DNA: TGTGCCAGCAGTACCGGGGGGGGTTTCGGATATGGCTACACCTTC; CDR3: CASSTGGGFGYGYTF
D: .; J: TRBJ1-1; size: .; V: TRBV11-3; DNA: TGTGCCAGCGGGTTAATCAGGGATTTGAACACTGAAGCTTTCTTT; CDR3: CASGLIRDLNTEAFF
D: TRBD1; J: TRBJ1-5; size: .; V: TRBV13; DNA: TGTGCCAGCAGCCAAACGACAGGGAACATTGGAAATCAGCCCCAGCATTTT; CDR3: CASSQTTGNIGNQPQHF
D: TRBD2; J: TRBJ2-4; size: .; V: TRBV19; DNA: TGTGCCAGTAGTATAATCAGGATGACTAGCGGGGAGATCAAAAACATTCAGTACTTC; CDR3: CASSIIRMTSGEIKNIQYF
D: .; J: TRBJ1-1; size: once; V: TRBV13; DNA: TGTGCCAGCAGCTTAGCCCTCGCTGAAGCTTTCTTT; CDR3: CASSLALAEAFF
D: TRBD1; J: TRBJ2-7; size: once; V: TRBV11-2; DNA: TGTGCCAGCAGCTTAGATGCCGGGACAGCTCTACCCTACGAGCAGTACTTC; CDR3: CASSLDAGTALPYEQYF
D: .; J: TRBJ2-5; size: .; V: TRBV12-3/TRBV12-4; DNA: TGTGCCAGCAGTCTTAGCGGAGAGACCCAGTACTTC; CDR3: CASSLSGETQYF